These T cell receptor beta chains were read from a single sample in a study of molecular identifiers for immune sequencing clone quantification. MiXCR, applied by TCRdb to the PCR reads, yields one record per CDR3 protein. The sample holds 460,000 or so distinct CDR3 sequences, roughly 23% seen once. The specimen sequenced was naive CD8+ T cells from blood, with Jurkat cell RNA spiked in. These receptors were collected from a human donor in good health. Some libraries in this study had Jurkat cell RNA spiked in. CDR3s include the opening cysteine and the closing phenylalanine or tryptophan. The D gene is left open where the match is weak. Not every row has a clone size; where given, it reads once, few, many or a size class.

TRBV4-3	many	TRBJ2-7	TRBD1	CASSPYRGKEQYF	TGCGCCAGCAGCCCTTACAGGGGGAAGGAGCAGTACTTC
TRBV6-1	many	TRBJ2-7	-	CASSELEDITYEQYF	TGTGCCAGCAGTGAATTGGAGGACATCACCTACGAGCAGTACTTC
TRBV7-2	-	TRBJ1-1	-	CASSSTSGYTEAFF	TGTGCCAGCAGCTCCACCTCGGGGTACACTGAAGCTTTCTTT
TRBV28	many	TRBJ2-7	-	CASSPRPKEQYF	TGTGCCAGCAGTCCTCGGCCTAAGGAGCAGTACTTC
TRBV9	few	TRBJ2-5	TRBD1	CASSATGGRYQETQYF	TGTGCCAGCAGCGCTACAGGGGGGAGGTACCAAGAGACCCAGTACTTC
TRBV25-1	many	TRBJ2-7	TRBD2	CASSVGGTIEQYF	TGTGCCAGCAGTGTGGGAGGGACGATCGAGCAGTACTTC
TRBV7-9	-	TRBJ2-7	-	CASSDLGYMQYF	TGTGCCAGCAGCGACCTGGGGTACATGCAGTACTTC
TRBV12-3/TRBV12-4	many	TRBJ2-3	TRBD1	CASSFVTGEDTQYF	TGTGCCAGCAGTTTCGTGACAGGGGAAGATACGCAGTATTTT
TRBV7-9	many	TRBJ2-3	TRBD2	CASSSTRGLAGALSTDTQYF	TGTGCCAGCAGCTCAACCCGGGGGCTAGCGGGGGCCCTTAGCACAGATACGCAGTATTTT
TRBV2	many	TRBJ1-2	-	CASSEYKEKYGYTF	TGTGCCAGCAGTGAGTACAAAGAAAAATATGGCTACACCTTC
TRBV29-1	many	TRBJ2-3	-	CSVSGLTYTDTQYF	TGCAGCGTTTCGGGTCTAACTTACACAGATACGCAGTATTTT
TRBV30	-	TRBJ2-7	TRBD1	CAWIGTGPYEQYF	TGTGCCTGGATTGGGACAGGGCCCTACGAGCAGTACTTC
TRBV5-6	many	TRBJ2-3	-	CASSLEYTDTQYF	TGTGCCAGCAGCTTGGAGTACACAGATACGCAGTATTTT
TRBV3-1	-	TRBJ2-3	-	CASSQGSRGPVPTDTQYF	TGTGCCAGCAGCCAGGGTTCGCGGGGACCTGTTCCCACAGATACGCAGTATTTT
TRBV4-1	few	TRBJ2-3	-	CASSHEKRGTDTQYF	TGCGCCAGCAGCCACGAAAAAAGAGGTACAGATACGCAGTATTTT
TRBV7-9	-	TRBJ1-3	-	CASSSQGNTIYF	TGTGCCAGCAGCTCACAGGGTAACACCATATATTTT
TRBV9	-	TRBJ2-5	-	CASSDSLQETQYF	TGTGCCAGCAGCGACAGCCTCCAAGAGACCCAGTACTTC
TRBV13	many	TRBJ2-3	TRBD2	CASSSRLATDTQYF	TGTGCCAGCAGCTCCCGACTAGCCACAGATACGCAGTATTTT
TRBV4-3	few	TRBJ2-4	-	CASSQLKSTGSGAKNIQYF	TGCGCCAGCAGCCAACTTAAATCCACAGGGTCTGGGGCCAAAAACATTCAGTACTTC
TRBV11-2	many	TRBJ2-7	TRBD2	CASSISGGAYEQYF	TGTGCCAGCAGCATTAGCGGGGGGGCATACGAGCAGTACTTC
TRBV2	many	TRBJ1-5	-	CASNTDQPQHF	TGTGCCAGTAACACAGATCAGCCCCAGCATTTT
TRBV25-1	-	TRBJ2-2	-	CASSEWGGSKQGRGTGELFF	TGTGCCAGCAGTGAATGGGGGGGATCCAAACAGGGACGAGGCACCGGGGAGCTGTTTTTT
TRBV6-2/TRBV6-3	-	TRBJ2-5	TRBD2	CASSEPGLAGEETQYF	TGTGCCAGCAGTGAACCGGGACTAGCGGGGGAAGAGACCCAGTACTTC
TRBV20-1	-	TRBJ1-1	-	CSALAAGETEALF	TGCAGTGCACTGGCCGCAGGAGAAACTGAAGCTTTATTT
TRBV27	once	TRBJ2-7	-	CASSFGQGGPYEQHF	TGTGCCAGCAGTTTCGGGCAGGGGGGTCCCTACGAGCAGCACTTC
TRBV4-3	many	TRBJ2-3	TRBD2	CASSQDLASGRTDTQYF	TGCGCCAGCAGCCAAGATTTGGCTAGCGGGAGAACAGATACGCAGTATTTT
TRBV19	few	TRBJ2-7	-	CASSIFSGGQGNYEQYF	TGTGCCAGTAGTATCTTCTCTGGGGGGCAGGGGAACTACGAGCAGTACTTC
TRBV3-1	few	TRBJ2-7	TRBD2	CASSQGSGGSYYEQYF	TGTGCCAGCAGCCAAGGTTCTGGCGGGAGTTACTACGAGCAGTACTTC
TRBV19	many	TRBJ1-2	TRBD1	CASRTGGAGYTF	TGTGCCAGTAGGACAGGGGGCGCTGGCTACACCTTC
TRBV12-3/TRBV12-4	-	TRBJ2-1	TRBD2	CASTISGSWGGNEQFF	TGTGCCAGCACTATTAGCGGGAGCTGGGGGGGCAATGAGCAGTTCTTC
TRBV29-1	many	TRBJ2-7	TRBD2	CSVALAGPYEQYF	TGCAGCGTTGCACTAGCGGGACCCTACGAGCAGTACTTC
TRBV7-2	many	TRBJ2-3	-	CASSLVGPSTDTQYF	TGTGCCAGCAGCTTGGTGGGTCCTAGCACAGATACGCAGTATTTT
TRBV20-1	few	TRBJ1-3	-	CSAFRRGVENTIYF	TGCAGTGCTTTCCGGAGGGGCGTGGAAAACACCATATATTTT
TRBV6-6	few	TRBJ2-3	-	CASSYLASITDTQYF	TGTGCCAGCAGTTACCTAGCTTCTATCACAGATACGCAGTATTTT